This record covers a single T cell receptor beta chain. This CDR3 spans 18 amino acids. Looked up from germline, CDR1 is MNHEY and CDR2 is SVGEGT. V lost 5 bases and J lost 8; bases outside the gene matches: 17. This specimen belongs to a study of T cells after yellow fever vaccination. Generation of TCR cDNA used 5'RACE template switching (which added a universal primer site and UMIs). TCRdb reprocessed the 5' RACE reads via MiXCR and lists one record per CDR3 protein. The sample consists of around 300,000 distinct CDR3 sequences, 10% to 15% of them appearing once. The chain is built from TRBV6-2 or TRBV6-3 and TRBJ2-1; 11 bases are shared with TRBD1. Here the sequenced sample was CD4+ T cells sorted from PBMCs, taken 45 days after the yellow fever booster vaccination. This clonotype was obtained from a man aged 25-45 years who received the YFV17D yellow fever vaccine. CDR3 region: CASSALSPGTGGLDEQFF. The CDR3 DNA follows: TGTGCCAGCAGTGCATTATCCCCCGGGACAGGGGGATTGGATGAGCAGTTCTTC.